The subject of this entry is one T cell receptor (beta chain). The target antigen is unknown. This specimen comes from a study of CD8+ T cells in alopecia areata. Overall study: Each day, treated patients took oral tofacitinib twice, at 5 to 10 mg per dose.

Described treatment: oral pan-JAK inhibitor, 5-10 mg twice daily. Findings and caveats of the study: Elevated clonality characterized lesional scalp relative to normal scalp, particularly in alopecia totalis/universalis. Just one nonresponder means the tie between baseline CD8+ expansion and response stays uncertain. Treatment with tofacitinib significantly lowered scalp clonality and reduced expanded CD8+ clones among the top 100.

RNA extraction was followed by reverse transcription into cDNA, which acted as the sequencing template. Using immunoSEQ multiplex PCR, the repertoire was profiled, and TCRdb retains in-frame clones only, with some absent. In the table there are over 80,000 clones, around 47% of which are singletons. Per the germline V gene, CDR1 is SNHLY and CDR2 is FYNNEI. The junction had 9 bases not matched to a gene; V was cut back by 8 bases and J by 3 bases. The CDR3 runs to 15 residues. Sequences were derived from CD8+ T cells sorted from blood, sampled at week 24, from a patient treated with tofacitinib. This rearrangement joins TRBV2 to TRBJ2-3; TRBD1 aligns across 9 bases. This sequence was found in a human donor with alopecia areata. The CDR3: CASGEGTGTTDTQYF. The CDR3 DNA reads as TGTGCCAGCGGGGAGGGGACAGGGACAACAGATACGCAGTATTTT.